The rows below give T cell receptor beta chains drawn from one sample of a study of metastatic and nonmetastatic thyroid tumors. TCRdb used MiXCR to call clones anew from the PCR reads. The repertoire holds 30,000 to 40,000 clones, roughly 29% seen once, with approximately 7.8% in the top ten. Sequenced sample: blood. These receptors originate from a female donor with papillary thyroid cancer or a benign thyroid nodule (not recorded which). Some clones in this sample may be carry-over from other donors' samples. Each CDR3 is given with its conserved first and last residue. Fields, in order: D gene, V gene, J gene, clone size, CDR3 DNA, CDR3 protein. D genes are given only for firm matches. Clone sizes are given selectively: once, few, many, or a class where the clone is expanded.

NA	TRBV19	TRBJ1-5	NA	TGTGCCAGTAAGGCTTTCGGGCAGGTCGATCAGCCCCAGCATTTT	CASKAFGQVDQPQHF
NA	TRBV6-1	TRBJ2-5	NA	TGTGCCAGCAGTGGTCCCCCAGGAGGTAACGTGGAGACCCAGTACTTC	CASSGPPGGNVETQYF
TRBD2	TRBV20-1	TRBJ2-7	NA	TGCAGTGCTAGAAAGCGGCTAGCGGGGAGATCCTACGAGCAGTACTTC	CSARKRLAGRSYEQYF
NA	TRBV6-1	TRBJ1-5	medium-sized	TGTGCCAGCAGTTTCACCAATCAGCCCCAGCATTTT	CASSFTNQPQHF
TRBD1	TRBV11-2	TRBJ2-7	NA	TGTGCCAGCAGCTTAGGGACAGGGGGCGCGCAGTACTTC	CASSLGTGGAQYF
NA	TRBV6-1	TRBJ1-3	NA	TGTGCCAGCCGGGGCTCGGGGTTTGTTGGAAACACCATAGATTTT	CASRGSGFVGNTIDF
NA	TRBV6-1	TRBJ2-7	few	TGTGCCAGCAGTGATGTCCTAGCACAGATACGGGGCTACGAGCAGTACTTC	CASSDVLAQIRGYEQYF
NA	TRBV12-3/TRBV12-4	TRBJ2-1	few	TGTGCCACGACACGATGGGGTGAGGGCCCGAACAATGAGCAGTTCTTC	CATTRWGEGPNNEQFF
TRBD2	TRBV6-8	TRBJ2-2	NA	TGTGCCAGCAGAGGCCTTCGGCGGGAGCCGGGCACCGGGGAGCTGTTTTTT	CASRGLRREPGTGELFF
NA	TRBV6-4	TRBJ2-1	NA	TGTGCCAGCAGTGACGTAGTGGCACACAATGAGAAGTTCTTC	CASSDVVAHNEKFF
NA	TRBV27	TRBJ1-2	NA	TGTGCCAGCAGGCGCTCCGGGACCGACTATGGCTACACCTTC	CASRRSGTDYGYTF
NA	TRBV24-1	TRBJ2-1	few	TGTGCCACCAGTGCAGCGGGTGTCTACAATGAGCAGTTCTTC	CATSAAGVYNEQFF
NA	TRBV5-1	TRBJ2-7	NA	TGCGCCAGCAGCCCCCCGGGACAACCCCACCTCGAGCAGTACTTC	CASSPPGQPHLEQYF
TRBD1	TRBV5-1	TRBJ2-1	many	TGCGCCAGCAGCGGGGGACAGGCCCATGAGCAGTTCTTC	CASSGGQAHEQFF
NA	TRBV18	TRBJ2-2	many	TGTGCCAGCTCTCTCGTGGAAACCGGGGAGCTGTTTTTT	CASSLVETGELFF
NA	TRBV5-1	TRBJ2-2	medium-sized	TGCGCCAGCAGCTTGACAGGGCCGAACACCGGGGAGCTGTTTTTT	CASSLTGPNTGELFF
TRBD2	TRBV6-2/TRBV6-3	TRBJ2-1	NA	TGTGCCAGCAGTTACAAGCGGGAGGGTTTATTCTTC	CASSYKREGLFF
TRBD1	TRBV18	TRBJ1-5	NA	TGTGCCAGCTCCCTCGGACAGGGGGCTAATAATCAGCCCCAGCATTTT	CASSLGQGANNQPQHF
TRBD1	TRBV7-8	TRBJ1-2	many	TGTGCCAGCAGCTCCAGGGACAGGGGAGCTGGCTACACCTTC	CASSSRDRGAGYTF
TRBD1	TRBV6-2/TRBV6-3	TRBJ2-7	NA	TGTGCCAGCAGTTCCCACCGGGACAGTTGCTACGAGCAGTACTTC	CASSSHRDSCYEQYF
TRBD2	TRBV2	TRBJ2-1	few	TGTGCCAGCAGTACTAGCGATGAGCAGTTCTTC	CASSTSDEQFF
TRBD1	TRBV9	TRBJ1-4	NA	TGTGCCAGCAGACCAGACAGGGGGCCTGACAAACTGTTTTTT	CASRPDRGPDKLFF
NA	TRBV14	TRBJ2-1	NA	TGTGCCAGCAGCCAAAACCCTGGCCGGACCAATGAGCAGTTCTTC	CASSQNPGRTNEQFF